This TCR beta chain was identified in a study of early stage breast cancer tumors. Study context: ER+/PR+/HER2- status applied to about 70% of the 16 invasive breast tumors.

General observations from the study: Enriched TCRB sequences shared across patients were mostly commonly generated sequences.

As for this clone: Antigen: not known.

The ends lost 3 bases at V and 6 bases at J; junction bases unmatched: 12. Germline V CDR1 and CDR2: KGHSH, LQKENI. The CDR3 has 16 amino acids. Each sample had two DNA replicates, 0.5 ug blood or around 1.4 ug tissue. The data were produced by immunoSEQ multiplex PCR, yet TCRdb's version contains in-frame clones alone and is incomplete. The table records around 14,000 clones, roughly 83% of them present only once. This chain links TRBV18 with TRBJ1-2; the match to TRBD1 covers 8 bases. The sequence was collected from a person younger than 45 with breast cancer. The source material was normal breast tissue next to the tumor. The CDR3 sequence is CASSPILWQGADGYTF. The DNA for the CDR3 is TGTGCCAGCTCACCTATTCTCTGGCAGGGGGCAGATGGCTACACCTTC.